Presented here are 9 T cell receptor beta chains from one specimen sequenced in a study of T cells in Graves' hyperthyroidism and ophthalmopathy. Using RNA transcripts as the source, TCR beta CDR3 regions were amplified. An initial round of RT-PCR targeting the TCR CDR3 relied on the HTBI primer set. TCRdb re-derived calls from the multiplex PCR reads in MiXCR, one entry per CDR3 protein. The sample lists some 560,000 distinct CDR3 sequences, approximately 15% seen once, with 14% in the top ten. The sequenced sample consisted of blood. These receptors originate from a woman between 40 and 50 years old with Graves' hyperthyroidism.

This clonotype was seen only a few times. CDR3 nucleotides: TGTGCCAGCAGCTTAGGTAGGGGACAGGGTGGAACAGATACGCAGTATTTT. Its translation is CASSLGRGQGGTDTQYF. The V and J genes are TRBV7-9 and TRBJ2-3; TRBD1 matches 9 bases. This CDR3 has 17 residues. Looked up from germline, CDR1 is SEHNR and CDR2 is FQNEAQ (reference sequence). Germline trimming cut 1 base from V and 3 bases from J; bases unmatched to any gene: 8.

J is TRBJ2-2 and V is TRBV5-1, with D possibly matching TRBD1 (6 bases). Germline CDR1 reads SGHRS; CDR2 reads YFSETQ. V was clipped by 6 bases and J by 2 bases, with 14 bases between them. The CDR3 covers 15 residues. The CDR3 DNA sequence: TGCGCCAGCAACAGGGAATCTATAAACACCGGGGAGCTGTTTTTT. Residues: CASNRESINTGELFF.

This clonotype was counted ten times or more. The chain couples TRBV11-2 to TRBJ2-7; maybe TRBD2 (6 bases). This CDR3 spans 15 amino acids. V gave up 0 bases and J gave up 1 base, with 10 bases separating them. Germline CDR1 reads SGHAT; CDR2 reads FQNNGV. CDR3 in amino acids: CASSLEVAASYEQYF. DNA of the CDR3: TGTGCCAGCAGCTTAGAAGTAGCGGCGTCCTACGAGCAGTACTTC.

This clonotype was seen ten or more times. This sequence joins TRBV12-3 or TRBV12-4 and TRBJ2-3; tentative D call: TRBD2 (5 bases). Deletions cut 6 bases from V and 3 bases from J, with 19 bases between. This CDR3 is 16 amino acids long. In DNA form, the CDR3 reads TGTGCCAGCAGCGTAGGCCTAGGACGGGGAACAGATACGCAGTATTTT. It specifies CASSVGLGRGTDTQYF.

This clonotype was seen at least ten times. The J gene is TRBJ2-7, the V gene TRBV6-1; TRBD2 might be the D (5 bases). The CDR3 runs to 11 residues. Germline assignment: CDR1 MNHNS and CDR2 SASEGT. The germline V and J ends were trimmed by 11 bases and 3 bases, with 11 bases remaining between them. CDR3 nucleotides: TGTGCCGCGGGTCGGTACTACGAGCAGTACTTC. This gives the protein CAAGRYYEQYF.

V usage is TRBV11-2 and J usage is TRBJ1-1; D perhaps matches TRBD1 (5 bases). CDR3 size: 17 residues. Trimming removed 0 bases from V and 4 bases from J, with 18 bases in between. From germline, CDR1 is SGHAT and CDR2 FQNNGV. The CDR3 loop is CASSLEAFLRQTTEAFF. The DNA for the CDR3 is TGTGCCAGCAGCTTAGAGGCTTTCCTTCGACAGACCACTGAAGCTTTCTTT.

This clonotype was seen ten or more times. The gene calls are TRBV6-1 and TRBJ2-7; 10 nucleotides align to TRBD1. The CDR3 spans 13 residues. Per germline, CDR1 MNHNS and CDR2 SASEGT. Unmatched junction bases numbered 4, after V lost 4 bases and J lost 7 bases. The CDR3 nucleotides are TGTGCCAGCAGTGGACAGGGGGCGGGTGAGCAGTACTTC. Translated: CASSGQGAGEQYF.

This clonotype came up a few times. The rearrangement joins TRBV6-5 to TRBJ1-5; D may be TRBD1 (5 bases). This CDR3 region has 14 residues. Germline assignment: CDR1 MNHEY and CDR2 SVGAGI. V was shortened by 2 bases and J by 10 bases, with 15 bases between the two germline ends. CDR3 protein: CASSYSQEQGPQHF. CDR3 bases: TGTGCCAGCAGTTACAGCCAGGAGCAGGGTCCCCAGCATTTT.

This clonotype was recorded many times. The chain is built from TRBV3-1 and TRBJ1-3, with a weak D call TRBD1 (5 bases). CDR1 and CDR2 from the germline V gene are LGHDT and YNNKEL (reference sequence). The CDR3 has 16 residues. Trimming removed 5 bases from V and 0 bases from J, with 14 bases in between. The DNA of the CDR3 is TGTGCCAGCAGCGCGTTTCAGGGAACCTCTGGAAACACCATATATTTT. Its protein is CASSAFQGTSGNTIYF.